Listed below are T cell receptor beta chains from one sample, sequenced in a study of CD8 T cells in ankylosing spondylitis. TCRdb reprocessed the 5' RACE reads with MiXCR, giving one entry per CDR3 protein. This table has 130,000 or so distinct CDR3 sequences, roughly 7.3% appearing once. The sample taken for sequencing was blood, either unsorted or a sorted T cell fraction (not recorded which). The receptor set was obtained from a male donor with ankylosing spondylitis or in good health (not recorded which). Each CDR3 is given with its conserved first and last residue. A D gene is named only where the DNA matches it firmly. Expanded clones get a size class; other rows say once, few or many, or leave the size out.

clone_size d_call j_call v_call cdr3_nt cdr3_aa
many NA TRBJ2-5 TRBV5-1 TGCGCCAGCAGCTTGGCGACCGGAACGGAAGAGACCCAGTACTTC CASSLATGTEETQYF
NA NA TRBJ2-1 TRBV19 TGTGCCAGTAGTCCGGACAATGAGCAGTTCTTC CASSPDNEQFF
many NA TRBJ2-1 TRBV3-1 TGTGCCAGCAGCCCTGGGGCTGAGCAGTTCTTC CASSPGAEQFF
many TRBD2 TRBJ2-5 TRBV10-3 TGTGCCATCAGAGAGACTAGCGGGAGCCAAGAGACCCAGTACTTC CAIRETSGSQETQYF
many NA TRBJ2-3 TRBV7-9 TGTGCCAGCAGCCGGGGACCGAGAGATACGCAGTATTTT CASSRGPRDTQYF
few TRBD1 TRBJ2-1 TRBV20-1 TGCAGTCCGAGACAGGGTCGGGCCGCCCATGAGCAGTTCTTC CSPRQGRAAHEQFF
many NA TRBJ2-7 TRBV6-2/TRBV6-3 TGTGCCAGCAGATCTACAGAAAAAACCTACGAGCAGTACTTC CASRSTEKTYEQYF
many NA TRBJ1-1 TRBV7-2 TGTGCCAGCAGCTTCCCACAGGGAGGCACTGAAGCTTTCTTT CASSFPQGGTEAFF
many NA TRBJ2-2 TRBV20-1 TGCAGTGCTAGAGATCAGTTGGATACCGGGGAGCTGTTTTTT CSARDQLDTGELFF
few NA TRBJ1-2 TRBV19 TGTGCCAGTAGTATTTCTTCAGGGCTCGGCTACACCTTC CASSISSGLGYTF
few TRBD1 TRBJ2-1 TRBV7-3 TGTGCCAGCAGCTTAGAGAACAGGGGCTTCTACAATGAGCAGTTCTTC CASSLENRGFYNEQFF
many TRBD1 TRBJ1-1 TRBV5-1 TGCGCCAGCAGCAAGGGACAGGGGACGGGCACTGAAGCTTTCTTT CASSKGQGTGTEAFF
many TRBD1 TRBJ2-1 TRBV6-2/TRBV6-3 TGTGCCAGCAGTCCGCCGGGACAGCAGGCCTACAATGAGCAGTTCTTC CASSPPGQQAYNEQFF
NA NA TRBJ1-1 TRBV20-1 TGCAGTTCCGTCGGGGGAGGGATGAACACTGAAGCTTTCTTT CSSVGGGMNTEAFF
many NA TRBJ2-1 TRBV7-8 TGTGCCAGCAGCCCAGGTTCAGGGCGAGGGTCCTACAATGAGCAGTTCTTC CASSPGSGRGSYNEQFF
many NA TRBJ1-5 TRBV12-3/TRBV12-4 TGTGCCAGCAGTTTAAGTTATCAGCCCCAGCATTTT CASSLSYQPQHF
many NA TRBJ2-3 TRBV10-3 TGTGCCACCGCCGGGGGTGTCGATAGCACAGATACGCAGTATTTT CATAGGVDSTDTQYF
many TRBD1 TRBJ2-7 TRBV5-1 TGCGCCAGCAGCTCCCGGACAGGGGGTGTTTACGAGCAGTACTTC CASSSRTGGVYEQYF
many TRBD1 TRBJ1-4 TRBV4-2 TGTGCCAGCAGCCAAGATCCTGCGACAGGGAATAATGAAAAACTGTTTTTT CASSQDPATGNNEKLFF
many NA TRBJ1-2 TRBV9 TGTGCCAGCAGCCCAGACGAGGACTATGGCTACACCTTC CASSPDEDYGYTF
many TRBD2 TRBJ2-5 TRBV6-5 TGTGCCAGCAGTTACTCACTAGCGGGATTCCAAGAGACCCAGTACTTC CASSYSLAGFQETQYF
many NA TRBJ2-7 TRBV7-8 TGTGCCAGCAGCTTGCTAAACTACGAGCAGTACTTC CASSLLNYEQYF
many TRBD2 TRBJ2-1 TRBV15 TGTGCCACCAGCAGAGATTGGGCTAGCGGGACTCCTGCCGAGCAGTTCTTC CATSRDWASGTPAEQFF
many TRBD2 TRBJ2-7 TRBV5-1 TGCGCCAGCAGCCGGGGGGTTTTTGGTTCCTACGAGCAGTACTTC CASSRGVFGSYEQYF
many NA TRBJ2-1 TRBV10-3 TGTGCCTCCGGTACCGAGGTATACAATGAGCAGTTCTTC CASGTEVYNEQFF
many NA TRBJ1-1 TRBV2 TGTGCCAGCAGCGCGGACACTGGGTACACTGAAGCTTTCTTT CASSADTGYTEAFF
many NA TRBJ2-3 TRBV20-1 TGCAGTGCTAATGTCGCGGGCCTGGCAGATACGCAGTATTTT CSANVAGLADTQYF
many NA TRBJ2-3 TRBV20-1 TGCAGTGCTAGAGACTTTTTGGAGGGAGTCACAGATACGCAGTATTTT CSARDFLEGVTDTQYF
many NA TRBJ1-2 TRBV7-9 TGTGCCAGCAGCTTGCAGACGACCCATGGCTACACCTTC CASSLQTTHGYTF
many NA TRBJ2-1 TRBV3-1 TGTGCCAGCAGCCAGGGTTGGGGAGCCTACAATGAGCAGTTCTTC CASSQGWGAYNEQFF
NA NA TRBJ2-6 TRBV11-2 TGTGCCAGCAGCCGGACAGCCTCTGGGGCCAACGTCCTGACTTTC CASSRTASGANVLTF
many NA TRBJ2-7 TRBV20-1 TGCAGTGCTAACCTCTACGAGCAGTACTTC CSANLYEQYF
many NA TRBJ1-6 TRBV3-1 TGTGCCAGCAGCCAAGTCGTCGGCAATTCACCCCTCCACTTT CASSQVVGNSPLHF
many TRBD2 TRBJ2-7 TRBV20-1 TGCAGTGCCCTGACCCCCAGCGGGGCAAGCGAGCAGTACTTC CSALTPSGASEQYF
many NA TRBJ1-5 TRBV28 TGTGCCAGCAACGAAAACAATCAGCCCCAGCATTTT CASNENNQPQHF
many NA TRBJ2-7 TRBV10-3 TGTGCCATCAGTGATCTGGCTTCCGAGCAGTACTTC CAISDLASEQYF
many NA TRBJ2-1 TRBV20-1 TGCAGTGCTAGAATCCTTAGAGACGGTCCGGATGAGCAGTTCTTC CSARILRDGPDEQFF
many TRBD2 TRBJ2-3 TRBV11-1 TGTGCCAGCAGCTCCGGGACTAGCGGGAGGCTTGATACGCAGTATTTT CASSSGTSGRLDTQYF
many NA TRBJ2-1 TRBV11-2 TGTGCCAGCAGCTTAGCAAATTACGGCTCCTACAATGAGCAGTTCTTC CASSLANYGSYNEQFF
many NA TRBJ1-4 TRBV29-1 TGCAGCGTAGTTGACAGCCCTACGGGGGAAAAACTGTTTTTT CSVVDSPTGEKLFF
NA TRBD1 TRBJ1-2 TRBV7-3 TGTGCCAGCAGCTTAATGACAGGGGATGGCTACACCTTC CASSLMTGDGYTF
many NA TRBJ2-1 TRBV5-5 TGTGCCAGCAGCTTGGATCCCCCCCCGAGCTCCTACAATGAGCAGTTCTTC CASSLDPPPSSYNEQFF
few TRBD2 TRBJ2-7 TRBV27 TGTGCCAGCAGTCCCCGACCCCGACTAGCGGGAGGGGGACACTCCTACGAGCAGTACTTC CASSPRPRLAGGGHSYEQYF
many NA TRBJ1-2 TRBV29-1 TGCAGCGTTGTGGAAGGGAGAGGCTACACCTTC CSVVEGRGYTF
many TRBD1 TRBJ1-1 TRBV29-1 TGCAGCGTTGACACAGGGGGCACTGAAGCTTTCTTT CSVDTGGTEAFF
many NA TRBJ2-6 TRBV9 TGTGCCAGCAGCCTCACCCTGGCACAGGTCGGGAGCTCTGGGGCCAACGTCCTGACTTTC CASSLTLAQVGSSGANVLTF
many NA TRBJ2-1 TRBV20-1 TGCAGTGCTAGGGCTAGAGGTTACAATGAGCAGTTCTTC CSARARGYNEQFF
many NA TRBJ1-5 TRBV5-1 TGCGCCAGCAGCTTCGGTGAGGGTAGCAATCAGCCCCAGCATTTT CASSFGEGSNQPQHF
many NA TRBJ1-3 TRBV20-1 TGCAGTGCCCTGGGGCCCGCGGGCTCTGGAAACACCATATATTTT CSALGPAGSGNTIYF
many NA TRBJ2-3 TRBV5-1 TGCGCCAGTGCAACAGGGATCTCCCCAGATACGCAGTATTTT CASATGISPDTQYF
many NA TRBJ2-1 TRBV6-2/TRBV6-3 TGTGCCAGCAGTTACTCGGGAGACTCCTACAATGAGCAGTTCTTC CASSYSGDSYNEQFF
few NA TRBJ2-3 TRBV5-1 TGCGCCAGCACCGAGACAGCTAGCACAGATACGCAGTATTTT CASTETASTDTQYF
many NA TRBJ1-2 TRBV27 TGTGCCACGCAAGACCGAGTGGGTGGGGGGAATGGCTACACCTTC CATQDRVGGGNGYTF
many NA TRBJ2-7 TRBV5-6 TGTGCCAGCAATGGCAGAACCTACGAGCAGTACTTC CASNGRTYEQYF
many TRBD1 TRBJ1-5 TRBV16 TGTGCCAGCAGCTTATCGACGGGGAGGGGGCATGCTTTTCAGCCCCAGCATTTT CASSLSTGRGHAFQPQHF
many NA TRBJ2-2 TRBV7-2 TGTGCCAGCAGCTTAGTAGGTTCAGGGACCGTTCCAGAGCTGTTTTTT CASSLVGSGTVPELFF
many TRBD2 TRBJ2-6 TRBV27 TGTGCCAGCAGCTTCCGTATTCTTTTAGCGGGGGCCTCTGGGGCCAACGTCCTGACTTTC CASSFRILLAGASGANVLTF
NA NA TRBJ1-5 TRBV6-5 TGTGCCAGCAGTTACAGGGCTGATCAGCCCCAGCATTTT CASSYRADQPQHF
many TRBD1 TRBJ2-3 TRBV10-3 TGTGCCATCAGCCCCAGGGGGATCCTTACAGATACGCAGTATTTT CAISPRGILTDTQYF
many NA TRBJ1-3 TRBV5-5 TGTGCCAGCAGCTTAGACAAGATCTCTGGAAACACCATATATTTT CASSLDKISGNTIYF